This passage covers 22 T cell receptor beta chains from one sample sequenced in a study of blood T cell repertoires in COVID-19. Data came from immunoSEQ multiplex PCR; TCRdb stores just in-frame clones and leaves some out. Counted here are around 400,000 clones, more than 70% occurring once; the ten biggest clones make up approximately 1.2%. Sequenced sample: peripheral blood. Receptor source: a man in his forties with acute or convalescent COVID-19.

V is TRBV5-1 and J is TRBJ2-2; 8 bases align to TRBD1. Unmatched junction bases numbered 4, after V lost 1 base and J lost 5 bases. Per germline, CDR1 SGHRS and CDR2 YFSETQ. The CDR3 totals 15 residues. The CDR3 is CASSLIRGPTGELFF. In nucleotides, the CDR3 is TGCGCCAGCAGCTTGATCAGGGGGCCGACCGGGGAGCTGTTTTTT.

This rearrangement joins TRBV5-5 to TRBJ1-5; 8 bases match TRBD1. The CDR3 covers 16 residues. With 0 bases clipped from V and 6 bases from J, the junction kept 8 bases outside the gene matches. Germline CDR1 is SGHKS and CDR2 is YYEKEE (reference sequence). The CDR3 DNA reads as TGTGCCAGCAGCTTGGGTTACGGACAGGGAGTTCAGCCCCAGCATTTT. Protein product: CASSLGYGQGVQPQHF.

Only one count was recorded for this clone. The V and J genes are TRBV4-2 and TRBJ2-1, with TRBD2 as a possible D gene (6 bases). The CDR3 has 16 amino acids. Germline CDR1 LGHNA, CDR2 YNFKEQ. V was pared by 1 base and J by 0 bases, with 10 bases between. The CDR3 loop is CASSQVGGDSYNEQFF. The CDR3 nucleotides are TGTGCCAGCAGCCAAGTAGGAGGGGACTCCTACAATGAGCAGTTCTTC.

This chain joins TRBV12-3 or TRBV12-4 and TRBJ1-1; D not certain. V lost 1 base to trimming and J lost 14 bases, with 14 bases between them. The CDR3 covers 12 residues. CDR3 coding DNA: TGTGCCAGCAGTTTAGATAGGCAGGTCCCGTTCTTT. It translates to CASSLDRQVPFF.

The chain recombines TRBV24-1 with TRBJ2-2; 8 nucleotides agree with TRBD2. The germline V gene has CDR1 KGHDR and CDR2 SFDVKD. The V segment lost 0 bases and the J segment 6 bases; nucleotides outside the gene matches: 14. The CDR3 extends over 19 amino acids. The CDR3 loop is CATSDLIAGGRFDAGELFF. For the CDR3, the DNA is TGTGCCACCAGTGATTTGATCGCGGGAGGTCGGTTTGATGCCGGGGAGCTGTTTTTT.

This chain connects TRBV5-1 to TRBJ1-5; 9 bases align to TRBD1. The length of the CDR3 is 15 residues. Losses at the gene ends were 5 bases for V and 7 bases for J; bases not matched to a gene: 10. CDR1 and CDR2 from the germline V gene are SGHRS and YFSETQ. The CDR3 here is CASSLTGGAGQPQHF. The CDR3 bases are TGCGCCAGCAGTCTAACAGGGGGCGCGGGACAGCCCCAGCATTTT.

The rearrangement uses TRBV4-2 and TRBJ1-2, with TRBD1 as a possible D gene (6 bases). The CDR3 is 17 residues long. Germline V gene sequence: CDR1 LGHNA, CDR2 YNFKEQ. Trimming removed 0 bases at V and 2 bases at J, with 16 bases between. For the CDR3, the DNA is TGTGCCAGCAGCCAAGAGGGGAACAGGGACATGAACTATGGCTACACCTTC. Translating it yields CASSQEGNRDMNYGYTF.

This clone was found once. The chain joins TRBV11-1 to TRBJ2-1; weak D call: TRBD1 (5 bases). CDR1 and CDR2 (germline): SGHAT, FQDESV (reference sequence). V was shortened by 1 base and J by 7 bases, with 5 bases between the two germline ends. The CDR3 has 12 residues. The CDR3 coding sequence is TGTGCCAGCAGCTTAGAGGGGAATGAGCAGTTCTTC. This translates into CASSLEGNEQFF.

This chain joins TRBV4-1 and TRBJ2-3; TRBD2 aligns across 12 bases. The CDR3 spans 16 residues. Germline trimming cut 4 bases from V and 2 bases from J; bases unmatched to any gene: 4. Germline V gene lookup returns CDR1 MGHRA and CDR2 YSYEKL. The CDR3 sequence is CASSPTSGGYTDTQYF. The CDR3 nucleotides read TGCGCCAGCAGCCCTACTAGCGGGGGGTACACAGATACGCAGTATTTT.

The genes are TRBV9 and TRBJ1-1; possible D gene TRBD1, 6 bases. With 4 bases removed from V and 0 bases from J, the gap between germline ends came to 19 bases. CDR3 size: 17 residues. Germline CDR1 and CDR2: SGDLS and YYNGEE. In nucleotides, the CDR3 is TGTGCCAGCAGCAACCGACAGGCGATTGACATGAACACTGAAGCTTTCTTT. Translating it yields CASSNRQAIDMNTEAFF.

The chain links TRBV27 to TRBJ1-2; 9 bases align to TRBD1. V lost 6 bases, J lost 6 bases, and 11 bases stayed unmatched. The germline V gene has CDR1 MNHEY and CDR2 SMNVEV (reference sequence). The CDR3 has 15 residues. CDR3 sequence (DNA): TGTGCCAGCAGCTACTTTGGACAGGGGCGTGATGGCTACACCTTC. It codes for CASSYFGQGRDGYTF.

The chain carries TRBV7-9 and TRBJ2-3; maybe TRBD2 (6 bases). V lost 4 bases and J lost 3, with 14 bases in between. CDR1 SEHNR and CDR2 FQNEAQ come from the germline V gene (reference sequence). CDR3 size: 15 residues. CDR3 loop: CASSWEALVTDTQYF. The CDR3 nucleotides read TGTGCCAGCAGCTGGGAGGCGCTAGTGACAGATACGCAGTATTTT.

The gene calls are TRBV7-3 and TRBJ2-2; the match to TRBD2 covers 7 bases. The CDR3 length is 15 residues. J was trimmed by 3 bases and V by 5 bases; bases with no gene match: 6. The germline gives CDR1 SGHTA, CDR2 FQGTGA. CDR3 coding DNA: TGTGCCAGCAGCCGAACTAGCGATTACACCGGGGAGCTGTTTTTT. Encoded protein: CASSRTSDYTGELFF.

This rearrangement joins TRBV27 to TRBJ2-7; D might be TRBD1 (5 bases). The germline gives CDR1 MNHEY, CDR2 SMNVEV (reference sequence). Trimming took off 4 bases at V and 3 bases at J, with 10 bases between the two ends. The CDR3 sequence is 13 residues long. The CDR3 DNA follows: TGTGCCAGCAGTTCCGAGACAGACTACGAGCAGTACTTC. This codes for CASSSETDYEQYF.

The V call is TRBV18, the J call TRBJ1-2; D not resolved. CDR3 length equals 15 residues. CDR1 is KGHSH and CDR2 is LQKENI in the germline V gene. Trimming shortened V by 2 bases and J by 8 bases, and 18 bases separated the two germline ends. The CDR3 DNA reads TGTGCCAGCTCACCAGACGTTAGCCCAGCATGGGGCTACACCTTC. It codes for CASSPDVSPAWGYTF.

The chain couples TRBV4-2 to TRBJ2-1; D might be TRBD2 (5 bases). Germline loops: CDR1 LGHNA, CDR2 YNFKEQ. The V end lost 1 base, the J end lost 7 bases, and 17 bases lay between the germline ends. The CDR3 covers 16 residues. CDR3 in DNA: TGTGCCAGCAGCCAAGCGGCTTTTTATAGCGAGAATGAGCAGTTCTTC. Translating it yields CASSQAAFYSENEQFF.

The chain links TRBV2 to TRBJ2-1; perhaps TRBD2 as D (6 bases). The V end lost 6 bases, the J end lost 8 bases, and 11 bases lay between the germline ends. The CDR3 is 12 residues long. Germline V gene data show CDR1 as SNHLY and CDR2 as FYNNEI. CDR3 DNA sequence: TGTGCCAGCAGGCGACTAGTTGATGAGCAGTTCTTC. It encodes CASRRLVDEQFF.

This CDR3 is CASSLEPGANVLTF. CDR3 DNA: TGTGCCAGCAGTTTAGAGCCTGGGGCCAACGTCCTGACTTTC. The gene calls are TRBV6-2 or TRBV6-3 and TRBJ2-6; D call uncertain. This CDR3 has 14 residues. With 4 bases removed from V and 2 bases from J, the gap between germline ends came to 6 bases. CDR1 is MNHEY and CDR2 is SVGEGT in the germline V gene.

The chain has TRBV9 and TRBJ2-5; possibly TRBD1 for D (6 bases). CDR3 size: 14 residues. V lost 6 bases and J lost 1, with 13 bases in between. Germline CDR1 reads SGDLS; CDR2 reads YYNGEE. This CDR3 is CASNPGTLQETQYF. CDR3 in DNA: TGTGCCAGCAACCCCGGGACACTCCAAGAGACCCAGTACTTC.

The rearrangement uses TRBV28 and TRBJ2-7; perhaps TRBD2 as D (6 bases). Germline V CDR1 and CDR2: MDHEN, SYDVKM. Trimming removed 8 bases from V and 7 bases from J, with 15 bases in between. The CDR3 spans 12 residues. Here the CDR3 DNA reads TGTGCCAGCTTTAGGAGGGCCGGTGAGCAGTACTTC. Its protein product is CASFRRAGEQYF.

J is TRBJ1-4 and V is TRBV30; 8 bases are shared with TRBD1. Germline lookup yields CDR1 GTSNPN and CDR2 SVGIG (reference sequence). J was trimmed by 2 bases and V by 5 bases; bases with no gene match: 4. The CDR3 runs to 14 residues. The CDR3 spells CAWGGQATNEKLFF. Written as DNA, the CDR3 is TGTGCCTGGGGGGGACAGGCGACTAATGAAAAACTGTTTTTT.

This chain joins TRBV10-3 and TRBJ2-7, with 12 bases matching TRBD2. The CDR3 consists of 17 residues. V dropped 3 bases and J dropped 2; count of bases not matched to a gene: 8. The V gene's germline CDR1 is ENHRY and CDR2 SYGVKD. CDR3 sequence reads: CAISDPRTSGTPYEQYF. The CDR3 nucleotides are TGTGCCATCAGTGACCCGCGGACTAGCGGGACCCCCTACGAGCAGTACTTC.